The 9 T cell receptor beta chains reported below all come from one sample, sequenced in a study of blood T cells in healthy people across ages. With a J-beta primer mix and a sample-barcoded 5' primer, a second PCR ran about 6 to 11 cycles. TCRdb analysed the 5' RACE reads with MiXCR anew, one entry per CDR3 protein. The sample yields some 1.5 million distinct CDR3 sequences, approximately 28% seen once. The sample was blood. The receptors here all came from a woman in her 30s in good health.

A few counts support this clonotype. The rearrangement links TRBV6-2 or TRBV6-3 to TRBJ2-3; D ambiguous. Trimming pared 0 bases from V and 6 bases from J, leaving 7 bases between. Germline CDR1 MNHEY, CDR2 SVGEGT. The CDR3 contains 13 residues. CDR3 nucleotide sequence: TGTGCCAGCAGTTACTCTCTAGTGGATACGCAGTATTTT. This encodes CASSYSLVDTQYF.

The V call is TRBV12-3 or TRBV12-4, the J call TRBJ2-2, with 7 positions matching TRBD1. The CDR3 runs to 14 residues. V gave up 6 bases and J gave up 5 bases; unmatched junction bases: 6. The CDR3 DNA is TGTGCCAGCAGGACCTACAGGGGTACCGGGGAGCTGTTTTTT. Its protein product is CASRTYRGTGELFF.

This clonotype was detected only a few times. The genes are TRBV6-2 or TRBV6-3 and TRBJ1-5, with 8 bases aligning to TRBD1. Germline trimming cut 6 bases from V and 5 bases from J; bases unmatched to any gene: 3. Germline V gene lookup returns CDR1 MNHEY and CDR2 SVGEGT. This CDR3 region has 13 residues. This CDR3 reads CASRSGGDQPQHF. The CDR3 DNA reads TGTGCCAGCAGATCAGGGGGCGATCAGCCCCAGCATTTT.

This clonotype was recorded at least ten times. The genes are TRBV20-1 and TRBJ2-1; TRBD1 might be the D (6 bases). Germline V CDR1 and CDR2: DFQATT, SNEGSKA (reference sequence). Deletions cut 0 bases from V and 3 bases from J, with 12 bases between. The CDR3 covers 15 residues. This chain's CDR3 is CSARDLGRGYNEQFF. The CDR3 nucleotides read TGCAGTGCTAGAGATCTCGGCAGGGGCTACAATGAGCAGTTCTTC.

The chain employs TRBV12-3 or TRBV12-4 and TRBJ2-3; D may be TRBD2 (5 bases). The CDR3 is 12 amino acids. Deletions cut 5 bases from V and 8 bases from J, with 11 bases between. The CDR3, as DNA: TGTGCCAGCAGTCCGCCTCTAGCTACGCAGTATTTT. Translating it yields CASSPPLATQYF.

The rearrangement links TRBV5-1 to TRBJ1-5; D not certain. This CDR3 spans 15 amino acids. Trimming cost V 0 bases and J 3 bases, with 10 bases left between them. Germline-derived CDR1 and CDR2 are SGHRS and YFSETQ. DNA for the CDR3: TGCGCCAGCAGCTTGGCGGCAGGTCCCAATCAGCCCCAGCATTTT. It translates to CASSLAAGPNQPQHF.

The rearrangement links TRBV4-3 to TRBJ2-3, with TRBD2 identical over 13 bases. Germline assignment: CDR1 LGHNA and CDR2 YSLEER. This CDR3 contains 17 residues. V lost 4 bases and J lost 3; bases outside the gene matches: 7. The CDR3 coding sequence is TGCGCCAGCAGCCCTATCGGGACTAGCGGGGATACAGATACGCAGTATTTT. It specifies CASSPIGTSGDTDTQYF.

The rearrangement uses TRBV5-1 and TRBJ2-5, with 11 positions matching TRBD2. The CDR3 covers 16 residues. Germline CDR1 reads SGHRS; CDR2 reads YFSETQ. V lost 4 bases to trimming and J lost 7 bases; unmatched junction nucleotides: 12. CDR3 in DNA: TGCGCCAGCAGCCCGGGACTAGCGGCCGCCCCCTCGACCCAGTACTTC. Protein: CASSPGLAAAPSTQYF.

In its sample, this clonotype was seen many times. The chain carries TRBV29-1 and TRBJ2-7; 7 nucleotides line up with TRBD1. After removal of 4 bases from V and 2 bases from J, the junction contained 5 bases not matched to a gene. This CDR3 has 13 residues. Germline V gene data show CDR1 as SQVTM and CDR2 as ANQGSEA. The CDR3 is CSVVGQPTYEQYF. In nucleotides, the CDR3 is TGCAGCGTTGTGGGACAGCCCACCTACGAGCAGTACTTC.